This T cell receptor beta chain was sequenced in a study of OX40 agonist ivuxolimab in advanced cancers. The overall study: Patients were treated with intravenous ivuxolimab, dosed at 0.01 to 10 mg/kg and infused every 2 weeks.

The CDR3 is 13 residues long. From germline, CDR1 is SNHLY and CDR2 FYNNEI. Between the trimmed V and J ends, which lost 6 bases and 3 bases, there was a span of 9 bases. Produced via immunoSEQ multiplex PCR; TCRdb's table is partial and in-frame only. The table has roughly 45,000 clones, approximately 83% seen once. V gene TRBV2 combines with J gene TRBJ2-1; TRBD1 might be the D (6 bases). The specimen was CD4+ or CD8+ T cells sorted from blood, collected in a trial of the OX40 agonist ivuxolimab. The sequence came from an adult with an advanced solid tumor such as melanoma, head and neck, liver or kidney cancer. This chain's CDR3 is CASRQGSYNEQFF. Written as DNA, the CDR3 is TGTGCCAGCAGGCAGGGGAGCTACAATGAGCAGTTCTTC.